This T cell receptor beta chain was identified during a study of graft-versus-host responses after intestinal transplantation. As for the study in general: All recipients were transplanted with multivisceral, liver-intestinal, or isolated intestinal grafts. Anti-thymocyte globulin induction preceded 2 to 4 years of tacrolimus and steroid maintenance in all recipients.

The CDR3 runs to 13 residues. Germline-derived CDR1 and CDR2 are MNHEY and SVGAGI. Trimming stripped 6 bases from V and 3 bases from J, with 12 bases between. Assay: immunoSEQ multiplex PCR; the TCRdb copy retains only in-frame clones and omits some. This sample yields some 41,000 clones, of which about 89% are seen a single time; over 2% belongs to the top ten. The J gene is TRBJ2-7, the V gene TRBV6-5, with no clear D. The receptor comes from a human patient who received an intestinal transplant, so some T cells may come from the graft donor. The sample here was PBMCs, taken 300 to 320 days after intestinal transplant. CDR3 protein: CASSFSGVYEQYF. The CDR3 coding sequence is TGTGCCAGCAGCTTCTCAGGCGTCTACGAGCAGTACTTC.